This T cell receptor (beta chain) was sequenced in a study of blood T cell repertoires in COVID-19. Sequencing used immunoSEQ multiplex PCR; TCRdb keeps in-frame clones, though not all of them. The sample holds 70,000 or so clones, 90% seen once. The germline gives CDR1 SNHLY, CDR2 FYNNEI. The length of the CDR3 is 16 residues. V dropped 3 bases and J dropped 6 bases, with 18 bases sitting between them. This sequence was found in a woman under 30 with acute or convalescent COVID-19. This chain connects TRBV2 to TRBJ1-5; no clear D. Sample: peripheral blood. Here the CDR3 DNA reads TGTGCCAGCAGTGATACGGGTTATGGTGTAGGTCAGCCCCAGCATTTT. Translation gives CASSDTGYGVGQPQHF.